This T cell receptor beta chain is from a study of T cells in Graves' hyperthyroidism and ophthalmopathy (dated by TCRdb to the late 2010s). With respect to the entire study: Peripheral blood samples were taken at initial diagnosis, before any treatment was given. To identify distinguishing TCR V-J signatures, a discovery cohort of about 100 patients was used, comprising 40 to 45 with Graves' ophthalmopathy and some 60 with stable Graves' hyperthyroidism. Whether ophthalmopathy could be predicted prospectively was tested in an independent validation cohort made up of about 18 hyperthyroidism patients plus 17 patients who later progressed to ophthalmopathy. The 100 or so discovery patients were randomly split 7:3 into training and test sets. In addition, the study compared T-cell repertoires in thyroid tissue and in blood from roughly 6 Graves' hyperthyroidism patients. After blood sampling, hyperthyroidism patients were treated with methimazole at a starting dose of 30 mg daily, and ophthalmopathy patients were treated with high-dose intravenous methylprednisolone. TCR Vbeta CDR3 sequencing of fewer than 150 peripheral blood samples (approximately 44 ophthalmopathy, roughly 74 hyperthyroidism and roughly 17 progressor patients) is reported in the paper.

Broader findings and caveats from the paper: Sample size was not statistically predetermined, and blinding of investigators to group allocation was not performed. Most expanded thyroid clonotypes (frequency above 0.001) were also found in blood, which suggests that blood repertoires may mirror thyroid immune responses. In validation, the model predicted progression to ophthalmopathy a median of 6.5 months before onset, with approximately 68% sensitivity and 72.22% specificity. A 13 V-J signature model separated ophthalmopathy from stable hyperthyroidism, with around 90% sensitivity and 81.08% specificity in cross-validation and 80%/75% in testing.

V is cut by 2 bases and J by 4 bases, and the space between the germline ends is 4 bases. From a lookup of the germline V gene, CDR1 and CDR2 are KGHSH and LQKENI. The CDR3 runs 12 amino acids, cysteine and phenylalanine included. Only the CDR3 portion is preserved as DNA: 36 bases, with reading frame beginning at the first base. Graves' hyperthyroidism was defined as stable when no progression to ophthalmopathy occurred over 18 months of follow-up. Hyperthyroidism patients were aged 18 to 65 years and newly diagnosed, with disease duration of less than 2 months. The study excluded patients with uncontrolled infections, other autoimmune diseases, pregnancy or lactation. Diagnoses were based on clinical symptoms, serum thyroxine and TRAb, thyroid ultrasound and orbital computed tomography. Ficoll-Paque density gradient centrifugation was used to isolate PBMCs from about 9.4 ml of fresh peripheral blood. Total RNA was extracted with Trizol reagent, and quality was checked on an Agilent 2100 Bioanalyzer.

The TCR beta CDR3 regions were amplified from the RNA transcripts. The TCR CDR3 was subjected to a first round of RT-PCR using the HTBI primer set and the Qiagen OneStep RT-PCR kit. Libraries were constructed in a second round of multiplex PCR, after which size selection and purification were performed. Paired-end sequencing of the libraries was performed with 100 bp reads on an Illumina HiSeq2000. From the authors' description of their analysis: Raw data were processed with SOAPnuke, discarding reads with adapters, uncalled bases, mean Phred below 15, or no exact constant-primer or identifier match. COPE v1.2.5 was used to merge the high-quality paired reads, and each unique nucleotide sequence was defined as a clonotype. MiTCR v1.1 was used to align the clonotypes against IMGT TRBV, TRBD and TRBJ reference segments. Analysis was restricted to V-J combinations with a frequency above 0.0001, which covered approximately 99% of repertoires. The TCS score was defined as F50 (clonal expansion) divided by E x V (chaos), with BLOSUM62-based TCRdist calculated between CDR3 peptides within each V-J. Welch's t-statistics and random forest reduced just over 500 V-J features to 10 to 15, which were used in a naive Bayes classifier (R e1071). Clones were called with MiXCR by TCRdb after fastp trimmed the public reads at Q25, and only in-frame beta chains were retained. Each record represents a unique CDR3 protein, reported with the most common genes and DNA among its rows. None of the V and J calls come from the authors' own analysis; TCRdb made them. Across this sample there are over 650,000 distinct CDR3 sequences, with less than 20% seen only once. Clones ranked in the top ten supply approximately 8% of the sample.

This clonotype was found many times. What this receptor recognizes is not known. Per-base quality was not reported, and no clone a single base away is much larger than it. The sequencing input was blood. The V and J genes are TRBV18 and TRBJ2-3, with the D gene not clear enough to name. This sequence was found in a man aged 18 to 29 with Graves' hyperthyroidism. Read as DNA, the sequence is TGTGCCAGCTCACCAACTTCAGATACGCAGTATTTT. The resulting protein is CASSPTSDTQYF.